Presented here are 16 T cell receptor beta chains from one specimen sequenced in a study of graft-versus-host responses after intestinal transplantation. Assay used: immunoSEQ multiplex PCR; TCRdb lists only in-frame clones, some missing. The sample has about 20,000 clones; around 44% are singletons. This specimen consisted of alloreactive CD4+ T cells from a mixed lymphocyte reaction culture, obtained before intestinal transplant. Subset: CFSE-low proliferating T cells sorted from approximately six-day pre-transplant mixed lymphocyte reaction (GvH or HvG direction). Source of these receptors: a human patient who received an intestinal transplant.

This clone was counted only a few times. The chain uses TRBV18 and TRBJ1-5; tentative D call: TRBD1 (5 bases). Germline CDR1 reads KGHSH; CDR2 reads LQKENI. V was shortened by 6 bases and J by 6 bases, with 15 bases between the two germline ends. The CDR3 covers 14 residues. CDR3 region: CASSAGQLGQPQHF. CDR3 bases: TGTGCCAGCTCGGCGGGGCAACTGGGTCAGCCCCAGCATTTT.

The chain is built from TRBV5-8 and TRBJ1-5; maybe TRBD1 (5 bases). Trimming removed 0 bases at V and 5 bases at J, with 18 bases between. There are 17 residues in the CDR3. Germline-derived CDR1 and CDR2 are SGHTS and YDEGEE. This CDR3 reads CASSLALSAGVDQPQHF. The CDR3 DNA reads as TGTGCCAGCAGCTTGGCCCTGTCCGCGGGGGTTGATCAGCCCCAGCATTTT.

The chain uses TRBV6-5 and TRBJ1-1, with D unresolved. Germline V gives CDR1 MNHEY, CDR2 SVGAGI. The CDR3 runs 14 residues. V was clipped by 5 bases and J by 4 bases, with 14 bases between them. This CDR3 reads CASSEVLWITEAFF. The CDR3 bases are TGTGCCAGCAGTGAGGTCCTCTGGATCACTGAAGCTTTCTTT.

Only one count was recorded for this clone. The chain is built from TRBV6-6 and TRBJ2-7, with D possibly TRBD2 on 6 matching bases. The length of the CDR3 is 11 residues. Trimming cost V 5 bases and J 6 bases, with 8 bases left between them. Germline V CDR1 and CDR2: MNHNY, SVGAGI (reference sequence). CDR3 coding DNA: TGTGCCAGCAGTGTGGGGGGCGAGCAGTACTTC. It yields the protein CASSVGGEQYF.

The genes are TRBV11-1 and TRBJ2-3; TRBD1 might be the D (6 bases). V was pared by 2 bases and J by 2 bases, with 14 bases between. CDR1 SGHAT and CDR2 FQDESV come from the germline V gene (reference sequence). This CDR3 is built from 16 residues. The CDR3 sequence is CASSLLTGGHTDTQYF. The CDR3 region has the DNA TGTGCCAGCAGCTTACTGACAGGAGGACACACAGATACGCAGTATTTT.

The chain has TRBV5-5 and TRBJ2-3; D gene unclear. The CDR3 totals 16 residues. Germline CDR1 and CDR2: SGHKS and YYEKEE (reference sequence). Trimming cost V 0 bases and J 0 bases, with 11 bases left between them. For the CDR3, the DNA is TGTGCCAGCAGCTTGGCGGGTAGCTCTAGCACAGATACGCAGTATTTT. This sequence encodes CASSLAGSSSTDTQYF.

This chain uses TRBV11-1 with TRBJ2-7, with 8 positions matching TRBD1. Unmatched junction bases numbered 6, after V lost 5 bases and J lost 0 bases. Per germline, CDR1 SGHAT and CDR2 FQDESV (reference sequence). The CDR3 loop spans 15 amino acids. CDR3 sequence (DNA): TGTGCCAGCAGCACCGACAGGGGCGCCTCCTACGAGCAGTACTTC. It codes for CASSTDRGASYEQYF.

The genes are TRBV6-6 and TRBJ2-7, with a weak D call TRBD2 (5 bases). The CDR3 has 13 amino acids. V gave up 6 bases and J gave up 7 bases, with 16 bases separating them. Germline CDR1 and CDR2: MNHNY and SVGAGI (reference sequence). In nucleotides, the CDR3 is TGTGCCAGCAGCCCTGACTATGTTCGGGAGCAGTACTTC. Amino acids: CASSPDYVREQYF.

J is TRBJ1-3 and V is TRBV4-1, with 8 positions matching TRBD1. Trimming at V came to 4 bases and at J to 2 bases, leaving 4 bases not matched to a gene. CDR1 and CDR2 (germline): MGHRA, YSYEKL. The CDR3 has 15 residues. CDR3 DNA sequence: TGCGCCAGCAGCCCCCAGACAGGGGCTGGAAACACCATATATTTT. This gives the protein CASSPQTGAGNTIYF.

The V and J genes are TRBV10-3 and TRBJ1-1; D may be TRBD1 (5 bases). Germline V gene lookup returns CDR1 ENHRY and CDR2 SYGVKD. This CDR3 is built from 13 residues. V was shortened by 6 bases and J by 6 bases, with 14 bases between the two germline ends. CDR3 in DNA: TGTGCCATCAGGCAGGGTGGGTCCGCTGAAGCTTTCTTT. This codes for CAIRQGGSAEAFF.

This clone turned up a few times. The V call is TRBV10-1, the J call TRBJ2-7; TRBD1 is a possible D gene (5 bases). Germline values: CDR1 WNHNN, CDR2 SYGVQD (reference sequence). Trimming cost V 5 bases and J 6 bases, with 14 bases left between them. The CDR3 length is 13 residues. The DNA of the CDR3 is TGCGCCAGCAGTAAACAGGTTCCCCTCGAGCAGTACTTC. It encodes CASSKQVPLEQYF.

The gene calls are TRBV5-1 and TRBJ1-1; no reliable D call. Trimming left V 0 bases short and J 7 bases short, with 13 bases between. In germline, CDR1 is SGHRS, CDR2 YFSETQ. The CDR3 loop spans 14 amino acids. The CDR3 DNA sequence: TGCGCCAGCAGCTTGGAAGTCCGTTCTAGTGAAGCTTTCTTT. It is translated as CASSLEVRSSEAFF. Based on the CDR3 plus reference TRBV5-1 and TRBJ1-1, the full variable domain is KAGVTQTPRYLIKTRGQQVTLSCSPISGHRSVSWYQQTPGQGLQFLFEYFSETQRNKGNFPGRFSGRQFSNSRSEMNVSTLELGDSALYLCASSLEVRSSEAFFGQGTRLTVV.

The V gene is TRBV11-2, the J gene TRBJ2-5, with D tentatively TRBD1 (5 bases). The CDR3 loop spans 14 amino acids. Germline lookup yields CDR1 SGHAT and CDR2 FQNNGV. Trimming took off 4 bases at V and 5 bases at J, with 14 bases between the two ends. The CDR3 DNA follows: TGTGCCAGCAGCTCCTCAAGGGGTACGGAGACCCAGTACTTC. Its translation: CASSSSRGTETQYF.

V usage is TRBV5-1 and J usage is TRBJ2-5, with D tentatively TRBD1 (7 bases). The CDR3 sequence is 14 residues long. Trimming took 4 bases from V and 7 from J, leaving 17 bases between them. CDR1 is SGHRS and CDR2 is YFSETQ in the germline V gene. Here the CDR3 DNA reads TGCGCCAGCAGCCCCGGGACTCAGGGGGGGACCCAGTACTTC. It specifies CASSPGTQGGTQYF.

The chain recombines TRBV11-2 with TRBJ1-6, with TRBD1 as a possible D gene (6 bases). In germline, CDR1 is SGHAT, CDR2 FQNNGV. The V end was cut by 5 bases, the J end by 9 bases, with 14 bases between. The CDR3 sequence is 14 residues long. CDR3 sequence: CASSARGLSSPLHF. The CDR3 DNA sequence: TGTGCCAGCAGCGCCAGGGGTCTGAGTTCACCCCTCCACTTT.

The rearrangement uses TRBV18 and TRBJ2-7, with TRBD1 identical over 7 bases. This CDR3 spans 13 amino acids. With 5 bases clipped from V and 6 bases from J, the junction kept 7 bases outside the gene matches. From germline, CDR1 is KGHSH and CDR2 LQKENI. The CDR3 bases are TGTGCCAGCTCAGCGAACAGGGGCGGCGAGCAGTACTTC. It translates to CASSANRGGEQYF.